Shown below are 26 T cell receptor beta chains from a single sample sequenced in a study of PD-L1 blockade in urothelial cancer. Time point meaning: peripheral blood 6 weeks after treatment start. The table came from immunoSEQ multiplex PCR; TCRdb's copy has only in-frame clones and leaves some out. The table has 45,000 to 60,000 clones, about 88% seen once. The specimen was PBMCs, collected around atezolizumab (anti-PD-L1) treatment. These receptors originate from a man in his fifties or sixties with urothelial cancer.

In this sample, this clone is medium-sized. The V and J genes are TRBV9 and TRBJ2-2, with D tentatively TRBD2 (5 bases). CDR1 SGDLS and CDR2 YYNGEE come from the germline V gene. Trimming took 2 bases from V and 0 from J, leaving 8 bases between them. This CDR3 has 15 residues. CDR3 nucleotides: TGTGCCAGCAGCGTGACTACTTCGAACACCGGGGAGCTGTTTTTT. It is translated as CASSVTTSNTGELFF.

The V call is TRBV2, the J call TRBJ2-3; 9 bases match TRBD2. With V trimmed by 8 bases and J by 3 bases, 9 bases remained unmatched. The CDR3 loop spans 15 amino acids. Germline loops: CDR1 SNHLY, CDR2 FYNNEI. Here the CDR3 reads CASDGAGGGTDTQYF. CDR3 nucleotide sequence: TGTGCCAGCGACGGAGCGGGGGGCGGGACAGATACGCAGTATTTT.

There are a few counts of this clone. This chain joins TRBV6-1 and TRBJ2-2; tentative D call: TRBD1 (6 bases). The CDR3 sequence is 17 residues long. Germline lookup yields CDR1 MNHNS and CDR2 SASEGT. V was clipped by 4 bases and J by 5 bases, with 20 bases between them. CDR3 DNA sequence: TGTGCCAGCAGTGGGGTACCGGGACACTGGGGGACCGGGGAGCTGTTTTTT. It codes for CASSGVPGHWGTGELFF.

The rearrangement uses TRBV5-5 and TRBJ2-3; D is uncertain. V lost 4 bases to trimming and J lost 0 bases, with 6 bases between them. Germline CDR1 and CDR2: SGHKS and YYEKEE (reference sequence). The CDR3 runs 13 residues. The DNA of the CDR3 is TGTGCCAGCAGCGTCTACAGCACAGATACGCAGTATTTT. It specifies CASSVYSTDTQYF.

In DNA, the CDR3 is TGTGCCAGCAGCCTAAAGACAGGGGCAGGAAGCTACGAGCAGTACTTC. Its protein product is CASSLKTGAGSYEQYF. V and J are TRBV5-4 and TRBJ2-7; 8 bases align to TRBD1. The CDR3 covers 16 residues. Trimming cost V 4 bases and J 3 bases; bases outside gene matches: 12. Per the germline V gene, CDR1 is SGHNT and CDR2 is YYREEE (reference sequence).

J is TRBJ2-1 and V is TRBV2; 7 bases match TRBD1. Germline assignment: CDR1 SNHLY and CDR2 FYNNEI. Trimming removed 10 bases from V and 0 bases from J; junction bases left unmatched: 9. This CDR3 comprises 15 residues. CDR3 DNA sequence: TGTGCCACCCGACAGGGAACGAGCTCCTACAATGAGCAGTTCTTC. Amino acids: CATRQGTSSYNEQFF. Full variable domain (outside the CDR3, taken from reference TRBV2 and TRBJ2-1): EPEVTQTPSHQVTQMGQEVILRCVPISNHLYFYWYRQILGQKVEFLVSFYNNEISEKSEIFDDQFSVERPDGSNFTLKIRSTKLEDSAMYFCATRQGTSSYNEQFFGPGTRLTVL.

This chain uses TRBV5-1 with TRBJ2-2, with 10 nucleotides matching TRBD2. The germline CDR1 and CDR2 sequences are SGHRS and YFSETQ. The CDR3 covers 19 residues. Unmatched junction bases numbered 15, after V lost 3 bases and J lost 4 bases. In DNA, the CDR3 is TGCGCCAGCAGCTCCGGACAGGGAGGTAGCGGGAGGATCACCGGGGAGCTGTTTTTT. This gives the protein CASSSGQGGSGRITGELFF.

V usage is TRBV4-1 and J usage is TRBJ1-1; perhaps TRBD1 as D (6 bases). This CDR3 comprises 15 residues. Trimming took 3 bases from V and 11 from J, leaving 22 bases between them. CDR1 MGHRA and CDR2 YSYEKL come from the germline V gene. The CDR3 DNA sequence: TGCGCCAGCAGCCACCCTAGTTTGGGGGCGCGAGGGGCTTTCTTT. It encodes CASSHPSLGARGAFF.

V usage is TRBV19 and J usage is TRBJ2-2, with 7 bases matching TRBD2. V shed 6 bases, J shed 4 bases, and the junction held 5 bases outside the gene matches. The CDR3 is 14 amino acids. Germline CDR1 reads LNHDA; CDR2 reads SQIVND (reference sequence). The CDR3 DNA reads TGTGCCAGTAGACGGGACTATGGCACCGGGGAGCTGTTTTTT. As protein: CASRRDYGTGELFF.

V usage is TRBV5-6 and J usage is TRBJ2-1; no reliable D call. The CDR3 covers 15 residues. Germline V gene data show CDR1 as SGHDT and CDR2 as YYEEEE. V lost 4 bases and J lost 4, with 15 bases in between. CDR3 region: CASSRLSADYNEQFF. The CDR3 nucleotides are TGTGCCAGCAGCCGTCTGAGCGCAGATTACAATGAGCAGTTCTTC.

J is TRBJ2-5 and V is TRBV7-9; 11 nucleotides align to TRBD1. V lost 1 base to trimming and J lost 5 bases; unmatched junction nucleotides: 6. Germline V gene sequence: CDR1 SEHNR, CDR2 FQNEAQ (reference sequence). This CDR3 is built from 16 residues. The CDR3 DNA reads TGTGCCAGCAGCTTAGACCGGGGACAGGGGGGGGAGACCCAGTACTTC. Its translation: CASSLDRGQGGETQYF. Combining the CDR3 with reference TRBV7-9 and TRBJ2-5 gives the whole variable domain DTGVSQNPRHKITKRGQNVTFRCDPISEHNRLYWYRQTLGQGPEFLTYFQNEAQLEKSRLLSDRFSAERPKGSFSTLEIQRTEQGDSAMYLCASSLDRGQGGETQYFGPGTRLLVL.

V usage is TRBV6-5 and J usage is TRBJ1-1; maybe TRBD1 (6 bases). In germline, CDR1 is MNHEY, CDR2 SVGAGI. There are 14 residues in the CDR3. Trimming pared 0 bases from V and 4 bases from J, leaving 9 bases between. CDR3 DNA sequence: TGTGCCAGCAGTTACTCTACAGGGAGCACTGAAGCTTTCTTT. Encoded protein: CASSYSTGSTEAFF.

V usage is TRBV30 and J usage is TRBJ2-7, with 11 bases matching TRBD2. CDR1 is GTSNPN, CDR2 SVGIG, per germline (reference sequence). This CDR3 is built from 15 residues. J was trimmed by 0 bases and V by 1 base; bases with no gene match: 2. The DNA of the CDR3 is TGTGCCTGGAGTGCCACTAGCGGGAGCTCCTACGAGCAGTACTTC. Protein product: CAWSATSGSSYEQYF.

The rearrangement joins TRBV27 to TRBJ1-2, with D perhaps matching TRBD1 (6 bases). The germline V gene encodes CDR1 MNHEY and CDR2 SMNVEV (reference sequence). Trimming left V 5 bases short and J 3 bases short, with 13 bases between. This CDR3 has 14 residues. The CDR3 is CASSLTGSHYGYTF. The CDR3 nucleotides read TGTGCCAGCAGTCTGACAGGCTCTCACTATGGCTACACCTTC.

The chain couples TRBV9 to TRBJ1-2; 10 positions agree with TRBD1. V shed 3 bases and J 8 bases; nucleotides not matched to a gene: 7. Germline values: CDR1 SGDLS, CDR2 YYNGEE. The CDR3 contains 14 residues. CDR3 bases: TGTGCCAGCAGCGCCGACAGGGGGCAGGGGGGCTACACCTTC. Protein product: CASSADRGQGGYTF.

This clone was observed once. The rearrangement uses TRBV4-1 and TRBJ2-6; a weak D match, TRBD1 (5 bases). The CDR3 spans 17 residues. Germline V lookup: CDR1 MGHRA, CDR2 YSYEKL. The germline V and J ends were trimmed by 1 base and 0 bases, with 10 bases remaining between them. The CDR3 spells CASSQGQIRSGANVLTF. CDR3 nucleotides: TGCGCCAGCAGCCAAGGACAGATTCGCTCTGGGGCCAACGTCCTGACTTTC.

V gene TRBV11-2 combines with J gene TRBJ1-1; no definite D call. V gave up 4 bases and J gave up 0 bases, with 6 bases separating them. Germline CDR1 is SGHAT and CDR2 is FQNNGV. There are 13 residues in the CDR3. The CDR3 reads CASSSTMNTEAFF. The CDR3 DNA follows: TGTGCCAGCAGCTCTACTATGAACACTGAAGCTTTCTTT. Combining the CDR3 with reference TRBV11-2 and TRBJ1-1 gives the whole variable domain EAGVAQSPRYKIIEKRQSVAFWCNPISGHATLYWYQQILGQGPKLLIQFQNNGVVDDSQLPKDRFSAERLKGVDSTLKIQPAKLEDSAVYLCASSSTMNTEAFFGQGTRLTVV.

CDR3 region: CASSQDLGSGAQYF. The CDR3, as DNA: TGCGCCAGCAGCCAAGATCTTGGTAGCGGGGCGCAGTATTTT. This chain uses TRBV4-3 with TRBJ2-3, with 8 bases fitting TRBD2. CDR1 is LGHNA and CDR2 is YSLEER in the germline V gene. This CDR3 spans 14 amino acids. Losses at the gene ends were 0 bases for V and 10 bases for J; bases not matched to a gene: 6.

The genes are TRBV18 and TRBJ2-7; 7 bases match TRBD1. The germline V gene has CDR1 KGHSH and CDR2 LQKENI. This CDR3 is built from 16 residues. J lost 3 bases, V lost 5 bases, and 13 bases had no gene match. The DNA for the CDR3 is TGTGCCAGCTCAGGCGACAGGGAATTTTTAAGCTACGAGCAGTACTTC. As protein: CASSGDREFLSYEQYF.

The chain couples TRBV27 to TRBJ2-7, with 8 bases aligning to TRBD1. Per germline, CDR1 MNHEY and CDR2 SMNVEV (reference sequence). V shed 6 bases and J 3 bases; nucleotides not matched to a gene: 10. This CDR3 comprises 15 residues. CDR3 protein: CASSPWRDRRYEQYF. The CDR3 DNA reads TGTGCCAGCAGCCCCTGGCGGGACAGGCGCTACGAGCAGTACTTC.

This clone was seen once. The genes are TRBV7-8 and TRBJ2-1, with 14 bases identical to TRBD2. Trimming at V came to 5 bases and at J to 6 bases, leaving 6 bases not matched to a gene. Germline V gene data show CDR1 as SGHVS and CDR2 as FQNEAQ. The CDR3 runs to 16 residues. The CDR3 spells CASSPRTSGGFNEQFF. For the CDR3, the DNA is TGTGCCAGCAGCCCCCGGACTAGCGGGGGGTTCAATGAGCAGTTCTTC.

This clone was observed once. The chain joins TRBV4-3 to TRBJ2-3; D is possibly TRBD2 (5 bases). Germline assignment: CDR1 LGHNA and CDR2 YSLEER. The CDR3 spans 14 residues. Trimming cost V 3 bases and J 1 base, with 8 bases left between them. For the CDR3, the DNA is TGCGCCAGCAGCCAGCGAGCGGGCACAGATACGCAGTATTTT. This codes for CASSQRAGTDTQYF.

The chain links TRBV18 to TRBJ2-3, with TRBD1 identical over 10 bases. Trimming removed 3 bases from V and 4 bases from J; junction bases left unmatched: 4. Germline V gene sequence: CDR1 KGHSH, CDR2 LQKENI. The CDR3 sequence is 15 residues long. CDR3 region: CASSPSTGGADTQYF. For the CDR3, the DNA is TGTGCCAGCTCACCCTCGACAGGGGGCGCAGATACGCAGTATTTT.

The V call is TRBV6-1, the J call TRBJ1-1; D not resolved. The CDR3 totals 13 residues. V was shortened by 3 bases and J by 0 bases, with 5 bases between the two germline ends. Looked up from germline, CDR1 is MNHNS and CDR2 is SASEGT. The CDR3 bases are TGTGCCAGCAGTGAGAGGATGAACACTGAAGCTTTCTTT. It codes for CASSERMNTEAFF.

The rearrangement links TRBV6-1 to TRBJ2-7; 9 bases line up with TRBD2. The CDR3 has 15 residues. Germline V gene lookup returns CDR1 MNHNS and CDR2 SASEGT. The ends lost 5 bases at V and 5 bases at J; junction bases unmatched: 10. The CDR3 DNA sequence: TGTGCCAGCAGTAAAGTAGCGGGAGCGGCCCACGAGCAGTACTTC. As protein: CASSKVAGAAHEQYF.

The V call is TRBV5-1, the J call TRBJ1-2; TRBD1 aligns across 8 bases. Germline V gene data show CDR1 as SGHRS and CDR2 as YFSETQ. The ends lost 4 bases at V and 5 bases at J; junction bases unmatched: 13. This CDR3 is 16 amino acids long. CDR3 sequence: CASSELETGARYGYTF. CDR3 nucleotide sequence: TGCGCCAGCAGCGAGCTCGAGACAGGGGCAAGATATGGCTACACCTTC.